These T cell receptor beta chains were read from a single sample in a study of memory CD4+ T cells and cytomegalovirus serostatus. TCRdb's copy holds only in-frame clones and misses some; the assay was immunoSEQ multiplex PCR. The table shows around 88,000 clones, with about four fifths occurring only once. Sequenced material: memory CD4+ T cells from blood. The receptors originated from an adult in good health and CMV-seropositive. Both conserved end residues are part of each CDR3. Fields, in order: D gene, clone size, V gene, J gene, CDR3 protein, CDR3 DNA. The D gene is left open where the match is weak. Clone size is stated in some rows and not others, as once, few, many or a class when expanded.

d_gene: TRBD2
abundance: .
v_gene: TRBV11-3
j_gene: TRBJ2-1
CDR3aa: CASSLGGGGSYNEQFF
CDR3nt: TGTGCCAGCAGCTTAGGGGGCGGGGGCTCCTACAATGAGCAGTTCTTC

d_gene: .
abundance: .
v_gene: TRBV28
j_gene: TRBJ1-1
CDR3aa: CASRWSVQGTEAFF
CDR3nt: TGTGCCAGCCGGTGGTCGGTACAGGGCACTGAAGCTTTCTTT

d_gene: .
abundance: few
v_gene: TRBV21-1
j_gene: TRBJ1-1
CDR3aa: CASTRGQWNTEAFF
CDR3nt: TGTGCCAGCACTCGGGGACAATGGAACACTGAAGCTTTCTTT

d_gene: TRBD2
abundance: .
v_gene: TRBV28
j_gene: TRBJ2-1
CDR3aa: CASSRDLAANEQFF
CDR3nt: TGTGCCAGCAGCCGGGACCTAGCGGCCAATGAGCAGTTCTTC

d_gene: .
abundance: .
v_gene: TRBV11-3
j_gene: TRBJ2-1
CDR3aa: CASSPIGYNEQFF
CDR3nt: TGTGCCAGCAGCCCTATCGGGTACAATGAGCAGTTCTTC

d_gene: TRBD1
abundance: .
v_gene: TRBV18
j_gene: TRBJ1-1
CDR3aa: CASSTTGVTEAFF
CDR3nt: TGTGCCAGCTCCACGACAGGGGTCACTGAAGCTTTCTTT

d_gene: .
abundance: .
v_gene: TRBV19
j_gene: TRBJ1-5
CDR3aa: CASSIGGSNQPQHF
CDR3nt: TGTGCCAGTAGTATCGGGGGGAGTAATCAGCCCCAGCATTTT

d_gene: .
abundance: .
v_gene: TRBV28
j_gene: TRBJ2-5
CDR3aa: CASSRNQGGETQYF
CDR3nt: TGTGCCAGCAGTCGAAATCAGGGTGGGGAGACCCAGTACTTC

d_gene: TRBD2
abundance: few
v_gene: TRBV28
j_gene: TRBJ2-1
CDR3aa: CASISGGTSYEQFF
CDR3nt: TGTGCCAGCATCTCTGGTGGGACTAGTTATGAGCAGTTCTTC

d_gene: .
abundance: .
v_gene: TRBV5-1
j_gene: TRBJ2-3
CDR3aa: CASSGAVLGDTQYF
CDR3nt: TGCGCCAGCAGCGGAGCGGTGCTGGGAGATACGCAGTATTTT

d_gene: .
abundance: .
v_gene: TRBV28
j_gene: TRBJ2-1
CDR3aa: CASRASAGMGAYNEQFF
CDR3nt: TGTGCCAGCAGGGCATCAGCAGGGATGGGTGCCTACAATGAGCAGTTCTTC

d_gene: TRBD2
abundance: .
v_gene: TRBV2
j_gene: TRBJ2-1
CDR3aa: CASSGTSGEQFF
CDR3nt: TGTGCCAGCAGTGGGACTAGCGGAGAGCAGTTCTTC

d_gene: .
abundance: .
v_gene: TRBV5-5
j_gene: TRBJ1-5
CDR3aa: CASSFSPIGQPQHF
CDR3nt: TGTGCCAGCAGCTTTTCCCCGATAGGGCAGCCCCAGCATTTT

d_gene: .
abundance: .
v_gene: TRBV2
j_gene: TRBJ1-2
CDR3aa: CAIRQDPYYGYTF
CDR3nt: TGTGCCATCCGACAGGACCCCTACTATGGCTACACCTTC

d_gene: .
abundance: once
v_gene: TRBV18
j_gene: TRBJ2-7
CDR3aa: CASSPPSKSSYEQYF
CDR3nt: TGTGCCAGCTCCCCCCCGTCCAAGAGCTCCTACGAGCAGTACTTC

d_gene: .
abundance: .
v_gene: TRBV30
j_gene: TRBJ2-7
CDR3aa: CAWSRQSYEQYF
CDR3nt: TGTGCCTGGAGCCGACAGTCGTACGAGCAGTACTTC

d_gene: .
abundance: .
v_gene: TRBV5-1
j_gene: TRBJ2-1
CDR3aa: CASSFGPLGEQFF
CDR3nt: TGCGCCAGCAGCTTCGGACCTCTTGGTGAGCAGTTCTTC

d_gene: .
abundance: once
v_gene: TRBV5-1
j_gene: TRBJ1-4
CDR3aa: CASSLGQAAGNEKLFF
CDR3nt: TGCGCCAGCAGCTTGGGGCAGGCAGCGGGAAATGAAAAACTGTTTTTT

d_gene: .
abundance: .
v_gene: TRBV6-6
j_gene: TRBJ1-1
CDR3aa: CASSQQGTKAFF
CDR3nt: TGTGCCAGCAGCCAGCAGGGGACTAAGGCTTTCTTT

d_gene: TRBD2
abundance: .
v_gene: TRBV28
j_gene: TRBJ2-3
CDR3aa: CASSATSGRWTDTQYF
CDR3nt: TGTGCCAGCAGTGCGACTAGCGGGAGGTGGACAGATACGCAGTATTTT

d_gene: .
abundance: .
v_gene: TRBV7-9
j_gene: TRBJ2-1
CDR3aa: CASSLANGEQFF
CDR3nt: TGTGCCAGCAGCTTGGCTAATGGTGAGCAGTTCTTC

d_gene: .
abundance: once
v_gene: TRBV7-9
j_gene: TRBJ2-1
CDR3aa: CASSSRAVQTYNEQFF
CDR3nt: TGTGCCAGCAGCTCTAGAGCGGTCCAAACCTACAATGAGCAGTTCTTC

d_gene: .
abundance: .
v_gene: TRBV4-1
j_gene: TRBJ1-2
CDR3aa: CASSQSANSRTSF
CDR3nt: TGCGCCAGCAGCCAAAGCGCGAACTCGAGGACCTCCTTC

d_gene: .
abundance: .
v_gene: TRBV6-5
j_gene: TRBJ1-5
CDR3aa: CASTLGGNQPQHF
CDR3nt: TGTGCCAGCACCCTTGGGGGGAATCAGCCCCAGCATTTT

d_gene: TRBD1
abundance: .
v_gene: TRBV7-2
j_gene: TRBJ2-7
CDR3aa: CASSLTGYDAEQYF
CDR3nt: TGTGCCAGCAGCTTGACAGGGTACGATGCCGAGCAGTACTTC

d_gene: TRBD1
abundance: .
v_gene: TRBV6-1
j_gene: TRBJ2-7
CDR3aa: CASTPRQGEAYEQYF
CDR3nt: TGTGCCAGCACACCTCGACAGGGAGAGGCCTACGAGCAGTACTTC

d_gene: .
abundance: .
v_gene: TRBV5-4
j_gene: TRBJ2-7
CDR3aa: CASSLVRGYNRGEQYF
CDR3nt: TGTGCCAGCAGCTTGGTTAGGGGATATAATAGAGGCGAGCAGTACTTC

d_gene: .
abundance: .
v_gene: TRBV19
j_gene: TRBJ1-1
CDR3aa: CAIQGSNTEAFF
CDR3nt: TGTGCCATACAGGGTAGCAACACTGAAGCTTTCTTT

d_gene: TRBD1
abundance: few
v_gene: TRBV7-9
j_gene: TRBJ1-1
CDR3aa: CASKGQMNTEAFF
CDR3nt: TGTGCCAGCAAGGGACAGATGAACACTGAAGCTTTCTTT

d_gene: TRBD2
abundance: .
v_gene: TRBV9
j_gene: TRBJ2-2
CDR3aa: CASSDPSGRTFANTGELFF
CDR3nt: TGTGCCAGCAGCGACCCCAGCGGGAGGACCTTCGCGAACACCGGGGAGCTGTTTTTT

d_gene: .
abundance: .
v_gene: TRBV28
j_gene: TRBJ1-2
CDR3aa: CASINSGHYISNYGYTF
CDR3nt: TGTGCCAGCATCAACTCGGGACACTATATTTCTAACTATGGCTACACCTTC

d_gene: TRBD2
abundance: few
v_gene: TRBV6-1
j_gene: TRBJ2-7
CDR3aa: CASSWTSGGPYEQYF
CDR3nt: TGTGCCAGCAGCTGGACTAGCGGGGGACCCTACGAGCAGTACTTC

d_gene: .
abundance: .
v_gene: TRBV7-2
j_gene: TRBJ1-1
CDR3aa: CASSGSLGPAEAFF
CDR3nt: TGTGCCAGCAGCGGGTCTCTCGGGCCCGCTGAAGCTTTCTTT

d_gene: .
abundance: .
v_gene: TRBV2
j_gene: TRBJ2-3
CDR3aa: CASSQAGISTDTQYF
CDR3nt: TGTGCCAGCAGTCAGGCAGGCATAAGCACAGATACGCAGTATTTT

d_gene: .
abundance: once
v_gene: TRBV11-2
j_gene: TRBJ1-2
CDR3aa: CASSLEGSYGYTF
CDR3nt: TGTGCCAGCAGCTTAGAAGGGTCCTATGGCTACACCTTC

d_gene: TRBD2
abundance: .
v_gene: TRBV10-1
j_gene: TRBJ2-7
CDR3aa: CASSENTSGTCRTYEQYF
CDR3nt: TGCGCCAGCAGTGAGAATACTAGCGGGACCTGCCGAACCTACGAGCAGTACTTC

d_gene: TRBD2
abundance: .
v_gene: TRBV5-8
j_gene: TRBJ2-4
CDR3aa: CASSPPPGTSGVQYF
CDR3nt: TGTGCCAGCAGCCCTCCTCCTGGGACTAGTGGCGTTCAGTACTTC

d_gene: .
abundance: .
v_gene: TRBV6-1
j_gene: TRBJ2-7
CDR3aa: CASSNYEQYF
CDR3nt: TGTGCCAGCAGTAACTACGAGCAGTACTTC

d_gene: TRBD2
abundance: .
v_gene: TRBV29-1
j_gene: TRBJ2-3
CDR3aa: CSVASGGGRSTDTQYF
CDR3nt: TGCAGCGTTGCAAGCGGGGGCGGGAGAAGTACGGATACGCAGTATTTT

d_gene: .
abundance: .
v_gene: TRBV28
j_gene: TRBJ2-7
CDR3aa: CASSFVEGAYEQYF
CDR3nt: TGTGCCAGCAGTTTCGTCGAGGGGGCCTACGAGCAGTACTTC

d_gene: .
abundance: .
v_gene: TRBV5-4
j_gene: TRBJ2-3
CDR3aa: CASSLGGTVVRTDTQYF
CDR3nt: TGTGCCAGCAGCCTCGGAGGGACTGTGGTTCGCACAGATACGCAGTATTTT